The clone carrying this T cell receptor (beta chain) was detected only a few times. Profiled with immunoSEQ multiplex PCR; TCRdb holds only in-frame clones, not every one. The sample consists of 130,000 or so clones, roughly 80% of them appearing once. The source of the sample is a study of blood T cell repertoires in COVID-19. Deletions cut 3 bases from V and 7 bases from J, with 12 bases between. This CDR3 has 13 residues. The sequencing input was peripheral blood. This clonotype was sampled from a woman in her fifties or sixties with acute or convalescent COVID-19. The chain links TRBV12-3 or TRBV12-4 to TRBJ1-2; D possibly corresponds to TRBD1 (5 bases). CDR3 nucleotide sequence: TGTGCCAGCAGTTTCGACAGACTTATTGGCTACACCTTC. It is translated as CASSFDRLIGYTF.